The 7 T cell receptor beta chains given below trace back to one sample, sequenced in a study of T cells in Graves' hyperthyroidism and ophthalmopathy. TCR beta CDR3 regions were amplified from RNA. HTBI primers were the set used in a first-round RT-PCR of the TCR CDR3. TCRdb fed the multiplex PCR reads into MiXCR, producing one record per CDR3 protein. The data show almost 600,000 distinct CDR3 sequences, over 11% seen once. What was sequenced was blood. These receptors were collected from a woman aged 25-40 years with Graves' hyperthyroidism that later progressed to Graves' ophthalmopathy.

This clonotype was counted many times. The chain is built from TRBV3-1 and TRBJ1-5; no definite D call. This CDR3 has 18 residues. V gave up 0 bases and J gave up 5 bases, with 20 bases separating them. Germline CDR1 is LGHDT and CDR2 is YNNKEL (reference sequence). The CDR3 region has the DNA TGTGCCAGCAGCCAAGATGCGTACGACTGGACGGTGGATCAGCCCCAGCATTTT. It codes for CASSQDAYDWTVDQPQHF.

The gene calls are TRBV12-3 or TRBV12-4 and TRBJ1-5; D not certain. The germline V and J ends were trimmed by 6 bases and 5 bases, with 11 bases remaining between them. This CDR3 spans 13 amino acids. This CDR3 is CASREREDQPQHF. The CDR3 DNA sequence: TGTGCCAGCAGGGAGAGGGAGGATCAGCCCCAGCATTTT.

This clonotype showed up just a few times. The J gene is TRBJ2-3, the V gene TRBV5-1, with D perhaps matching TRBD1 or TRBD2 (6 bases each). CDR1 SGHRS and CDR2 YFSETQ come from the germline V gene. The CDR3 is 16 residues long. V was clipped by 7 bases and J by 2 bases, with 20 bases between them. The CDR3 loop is CASAKGGAGITDTQYF. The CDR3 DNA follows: TGCGCCAGCGCGAAGGGGGGCGCGGGGATCACAGATACGCAGTATTTT.

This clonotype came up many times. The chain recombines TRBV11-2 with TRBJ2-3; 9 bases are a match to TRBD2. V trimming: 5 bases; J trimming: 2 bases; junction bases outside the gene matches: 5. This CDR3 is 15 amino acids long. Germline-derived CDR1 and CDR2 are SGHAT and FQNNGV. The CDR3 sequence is CASSPLAGATDTQYF. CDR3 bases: TGTGCCAGCAGCCCCTTAGCGGGAGCCACAGATACGCAGTATTTT.

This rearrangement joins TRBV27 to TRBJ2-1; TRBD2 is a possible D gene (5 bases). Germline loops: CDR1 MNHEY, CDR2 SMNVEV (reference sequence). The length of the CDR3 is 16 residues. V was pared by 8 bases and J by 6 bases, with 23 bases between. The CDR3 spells CASQKFGLTGSNEQFF. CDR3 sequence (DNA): TGTGCCAGCCAAAAATTCGGACTGACGGGGTCCAATGAGCAGTTCTTC.

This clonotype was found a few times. DNA of the CDR3: TGTGCCAGTAAGGCCGAGAGCGGGGGGAGCACAGATACGCAGTATTTT. It translates to CASKAESGGSTDTQYF. V usage is TRBV28 and J usage is TRBJ2-3, with 9 bases fitting TRBD2. CDR1 MDHEN and CDR2 SYDVKM come from the germline V gene. The CDR3 has 16 amino acids. Trimming cost V 9 bases and J 0 bases; bases outside gene matches: 10.

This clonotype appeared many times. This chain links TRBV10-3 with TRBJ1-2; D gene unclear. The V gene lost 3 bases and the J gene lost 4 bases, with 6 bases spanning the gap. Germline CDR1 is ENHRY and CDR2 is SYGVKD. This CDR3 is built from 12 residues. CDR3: CAISENTYGYTF. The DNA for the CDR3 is TGTGCCATCAGTGAAAACACCTATGGCTACACCTTC.